This T cell receptor (beta chain) was obtained from a study of T cell changes during pregnancy in multiple sclerosis. The CDR3 runs to 14 residues. V lost 0 bases and J lost 7; bases outside the gene matches: 5. CDR1 SNHLY and CDR2 FYNNEI come from the germline V gene. The table came from immunoSEQ multiplex PCR; TCRdb's copy has only in-frame clones and leaves some out. The table records about 59,000 clones, roughly 93% of them present only once. This rearrangement joins TRBV2 to TRBJ1-2, with 7 bases aligning to TRBD1. This TCR derives from a female donor with multiple sclerosis, enrolled in a pregnancy study. The source material was peripheral blood, sampled in the second trimester of pregnancy. In DNA, the CDR3 is TGTGCCAGCAGTGAAGCGCTTGGACAGGCTGGCTACACCTTC. This encodes CASSEALGQAGYTF.